This T cell receptor (beta chain) is drawn from a study of regulatory T cells in long-lasting Graves disease. Germline loops: CDR1 MNHEY, CDR2 SMNVEV (reference sequence). The CDR3 has 13 residues. V was trimmed by 6 bases and J by 6 bases, leaving 14 bases between them. In building TCR beta libraries, iRepertoire HTBI primers were used together with Arm-PCR of CDR3 regions. TCRdb called the multiplex PCR reads again in MiXCR, with one record for every CDR3 protein. The sample yields roughly 500,000 distinct CDR3 sequences, approximately 12% seen once. This clonotype was picked up many times. The sample's time point: newly diagnosed GD, antithyroid drugs for less than 3 months. The TCR library was made from RNA that had been extracted from PBMCs in TRIzol. Patients came through an endocrinology department, and that department was in Xi'an, China. These data were likewise used in another study, on T cells in Graves' hyperthyroidism and ophthalmopathy. That source adds: Clonotypes that were expanded in thyroid above 0.001 mostly appeared in blood too.

This TCR derives from a man aged 25-45 years with Graves disease. This material consisted of peripheral blood mononuclear cells (PBMCs), taken at new diagnosis, from a patient treated with antithyroid drugs. The chain uses TRBV27 and TRBJ1-2; tentative D call: TRBD1 (5 bases). In DNA, the CDR3 is TGTGCCAGCAGCCCCGGGACGTTAGATGGCTACACCTTC. Residues: CASSPGTLDGYTF.